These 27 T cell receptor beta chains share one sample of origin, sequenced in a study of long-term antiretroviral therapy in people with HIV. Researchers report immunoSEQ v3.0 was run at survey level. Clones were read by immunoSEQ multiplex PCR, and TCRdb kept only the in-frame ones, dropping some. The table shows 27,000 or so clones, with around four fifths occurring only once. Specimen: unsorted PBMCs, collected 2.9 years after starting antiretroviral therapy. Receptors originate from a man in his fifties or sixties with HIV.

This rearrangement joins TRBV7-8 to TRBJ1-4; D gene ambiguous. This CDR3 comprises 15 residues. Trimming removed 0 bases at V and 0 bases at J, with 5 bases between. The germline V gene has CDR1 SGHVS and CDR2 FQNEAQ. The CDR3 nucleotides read TGTGCCAGCAGCTTAGCGGCCGCAACTAATGAAAAACTGTTTTTT. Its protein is CASSLAAATNEKLFF.

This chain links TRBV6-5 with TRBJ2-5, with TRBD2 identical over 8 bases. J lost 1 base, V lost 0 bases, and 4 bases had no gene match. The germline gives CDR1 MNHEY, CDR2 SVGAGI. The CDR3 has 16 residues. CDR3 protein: CASSYSAGGFQETQYF. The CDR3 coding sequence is TGTGCCAGCAGTTACTCGGCGGGGGGCTTCCAAGAGACCCAGTACTTC.

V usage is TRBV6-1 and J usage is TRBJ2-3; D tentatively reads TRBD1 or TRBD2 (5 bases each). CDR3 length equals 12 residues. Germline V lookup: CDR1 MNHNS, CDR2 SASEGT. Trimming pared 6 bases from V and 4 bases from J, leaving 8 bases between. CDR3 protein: CASRGDPDTQYF. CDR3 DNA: TGTGCCAGCAGGGGGGACCCAGATACGCAGTATTTT.

DNA of the CDR3: TGTGCCAGTACACAGGGCGACACCGGGGAGCTGTTTTTT. It yields the protein CASTQGDTGELFF. The chain recombines TRBV2 with TRBJ2-2, with D tentatively TRBD1 (6 bases). Trimming removed 9 bases from V and 3 bases from J, with 11 bases in between. The CDR3 totals 13 residues. Germline V gene sequence: CDR1 SNHLY, CDR2 FYNNEI.

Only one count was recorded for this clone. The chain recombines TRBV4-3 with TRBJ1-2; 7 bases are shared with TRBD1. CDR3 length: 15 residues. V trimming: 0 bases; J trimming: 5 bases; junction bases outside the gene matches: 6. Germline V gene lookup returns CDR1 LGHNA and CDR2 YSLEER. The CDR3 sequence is CASSQETGLQYGYTF. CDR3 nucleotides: TGCGCCAGCAGCCAAGAGACAGGGCTACAATATGGCTACACCTTC.

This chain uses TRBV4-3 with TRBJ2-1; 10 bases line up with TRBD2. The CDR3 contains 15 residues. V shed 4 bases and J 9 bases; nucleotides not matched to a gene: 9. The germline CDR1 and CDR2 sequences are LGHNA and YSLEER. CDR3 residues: CASSRSGGFMIEQFF. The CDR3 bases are TGCGCCAGCAGCCGTAGCGGGGGGTTTATGATTGAGCAGTTCTTC.

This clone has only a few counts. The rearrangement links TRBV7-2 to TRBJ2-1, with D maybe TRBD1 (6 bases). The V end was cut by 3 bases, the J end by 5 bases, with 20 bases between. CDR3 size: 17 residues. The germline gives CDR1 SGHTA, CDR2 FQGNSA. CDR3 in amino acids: CASSFSGGRDVNNEQFF. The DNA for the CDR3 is TGTGCCAGCAGCTTCTCTGGGGGCCGAGACGTAAACAATGAGCAGTTCTTC. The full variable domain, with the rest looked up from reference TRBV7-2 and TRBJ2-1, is GAGVSQSPSNKVTEKGKDVELRCDPISGHTALYWYRQSLGQGLEFLIYFQGNSAPDKSGLPSDRFSAERTGGSVSTLTIQRTQQEDSAVYLCASSFSGGRDVNNEQFFGPGTRLTVL.

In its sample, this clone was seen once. The CDR3 reads CASSAGGLNEKLFF. As DNA, the CDR3 is TGTGCCAGCAGCGCCGGGGGGCTCAATGAAAAACTGTTTTTT. This sequence joins TRBV7-2 and TRBJ1-4; perhaps TRBD1 as D (6 bases). The CDR3 consists of 14 residues. CDR1 is SGHTA, CDR2 FQGNSA, per germline. V gave up 5 bases and J gave up 5 bases, with 12 bases separating them.

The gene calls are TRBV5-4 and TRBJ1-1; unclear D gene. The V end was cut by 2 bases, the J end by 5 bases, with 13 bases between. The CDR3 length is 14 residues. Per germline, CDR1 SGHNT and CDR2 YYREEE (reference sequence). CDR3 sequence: CASSLEVSGTEAFF. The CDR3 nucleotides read TGTGCCAGCAGCTTAGAGGTTTCTGGGACTGAAGCTTTCTTT.

CDR3: CASSLALTGYTEAFF. For the CDR3, the DNA is TGTGCCAGCAGCTTAGCCCTTACAGGGTATACTGAAGCTTTCTTT. The chain joins TRBV7-2 to TRBJ1-1; D is possibly TRBD1 (6 bases). The CDR3 contains 15 residues. V was cut by 0 bases and J by 5 bases, with 13 bases left in between. Germline V CDR1 and CDR2: SGHTA, FQGNSA.

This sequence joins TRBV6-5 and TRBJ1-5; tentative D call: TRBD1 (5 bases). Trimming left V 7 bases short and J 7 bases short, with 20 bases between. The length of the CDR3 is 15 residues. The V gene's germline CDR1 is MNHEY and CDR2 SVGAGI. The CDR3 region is CASTYRSGLGQPQHF. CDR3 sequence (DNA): TGTGCCAGCACCTACAGGTCAGGGCTGGGGCAGCCCCAGCATTTT.

Here the CDR3 reads CAISDASGGINTEAFF. The DNA of the CDR3 is TGTGCCATCAGTGATGCGAGTGGGGGAATAAACACTGAAGCTTTCTTT. The chain links TRBV10-3 to TRBJ1-1; the D gene is possibly TRBD1 (5 bases). CDR1 ENHRY and CDR2 SYGVKD come from the germline V gene. The CDR3 is made up of 16 amino acids. V shed 3 bases and J shed 2 bases, with 16 bases lying between them.

The CDR3 region has the DNA TGTGCCAGCACCCCCCCAGGGGCCTCCGGGACACCCTACGAGCAGTACTTC. It specifies CASTPPGASGTPYEQYF. This chain connects TRBV5-4 to TRBJ2-7; perhaps TRBD1 as D (6 bases). V was trimmed by 6 bases and J by 2 bases, leaving 24 bases between them. Germline values: CDR1 SGHNT, CDR2 YYREEE (reference sequence). This CDR3 contains 17 residues.

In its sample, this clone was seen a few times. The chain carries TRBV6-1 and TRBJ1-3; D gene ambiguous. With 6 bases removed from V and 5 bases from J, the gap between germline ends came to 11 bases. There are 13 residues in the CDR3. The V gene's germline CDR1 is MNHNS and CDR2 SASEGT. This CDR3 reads CASRPGSRNTIYF. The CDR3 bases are TGTGCCAGCAGACCGGGTTCCCGAAACACCATATATTTT.

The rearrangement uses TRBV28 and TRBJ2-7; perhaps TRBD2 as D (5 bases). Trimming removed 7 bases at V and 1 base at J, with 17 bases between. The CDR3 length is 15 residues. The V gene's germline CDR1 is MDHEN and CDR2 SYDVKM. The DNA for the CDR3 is TGTGCCAGCAAACTTGGAGGTCCCGTATCCTACGAGCAGTACTTC. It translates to CASKLGGPVSYEQYF.

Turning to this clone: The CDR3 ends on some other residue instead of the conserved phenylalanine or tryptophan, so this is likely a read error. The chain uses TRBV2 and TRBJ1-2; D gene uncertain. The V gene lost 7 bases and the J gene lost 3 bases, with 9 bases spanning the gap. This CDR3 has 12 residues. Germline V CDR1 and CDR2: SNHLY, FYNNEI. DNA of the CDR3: TGTGCCAGCAAGGTCGGTTACTATGGCTACACCCTC. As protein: CASKVGYYGYTL.

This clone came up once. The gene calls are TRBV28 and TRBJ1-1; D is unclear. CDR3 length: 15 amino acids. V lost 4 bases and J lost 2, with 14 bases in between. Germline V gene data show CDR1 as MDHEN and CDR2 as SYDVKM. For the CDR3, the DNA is TGTGCCAGCAGTTCCACGATTTTGTACAACACTGAAGCTTTCTTT. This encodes CASSSTILYNTEAFF.

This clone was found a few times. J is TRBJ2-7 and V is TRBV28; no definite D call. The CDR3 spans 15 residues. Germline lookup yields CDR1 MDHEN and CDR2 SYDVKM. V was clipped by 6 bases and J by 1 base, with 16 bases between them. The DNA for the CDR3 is TGTGCCAGCAGCCCCGGAAGTAAGAGGTCCTACGAGCAGTACTTC. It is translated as CASSPGSKRSYEQYF.

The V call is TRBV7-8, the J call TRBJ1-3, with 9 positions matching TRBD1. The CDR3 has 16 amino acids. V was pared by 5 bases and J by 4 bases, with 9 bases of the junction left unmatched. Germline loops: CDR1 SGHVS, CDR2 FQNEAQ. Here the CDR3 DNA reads TGTGCCAGCAGCGGTATACAGGGGGCACGGGGAAACACCATATATTTT. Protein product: CASSGIQGARGNTIYF.

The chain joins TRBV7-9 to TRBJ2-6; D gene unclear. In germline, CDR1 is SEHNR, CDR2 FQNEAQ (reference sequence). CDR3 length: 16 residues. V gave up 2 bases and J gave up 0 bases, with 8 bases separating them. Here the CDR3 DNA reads TGTGCCAGCAGCTTACAAGGCGGCTCTGGGGCCAACGTCCTGACTTTC. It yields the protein CASSLQGGSGANVLTF.

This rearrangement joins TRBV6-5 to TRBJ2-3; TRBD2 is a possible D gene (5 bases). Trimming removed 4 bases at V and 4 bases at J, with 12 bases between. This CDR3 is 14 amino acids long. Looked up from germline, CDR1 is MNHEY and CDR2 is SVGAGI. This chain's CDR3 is CASSWEPSSDTQYF. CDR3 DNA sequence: TGTGCCAGCAGTTGGGAGCCGAGTTCAGATACGCAGTATTTT.

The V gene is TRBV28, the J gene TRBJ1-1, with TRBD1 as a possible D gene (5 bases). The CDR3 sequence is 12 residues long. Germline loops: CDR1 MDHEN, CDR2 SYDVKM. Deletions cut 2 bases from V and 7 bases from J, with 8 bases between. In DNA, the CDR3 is TGTGCCAGCAGTTTAAGGGGCAGTGAAGCTTTCTTT. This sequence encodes CASSLRGSEAFF.

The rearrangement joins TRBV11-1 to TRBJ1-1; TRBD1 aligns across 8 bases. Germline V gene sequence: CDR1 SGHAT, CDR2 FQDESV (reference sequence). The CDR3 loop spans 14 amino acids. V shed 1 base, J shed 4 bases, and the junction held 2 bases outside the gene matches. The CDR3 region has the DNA TGTGCCAGCAGCTTAGTGCAGGGGGCCACTGAAGCTTTCTTT. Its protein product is CASSLVQGATEAFF.

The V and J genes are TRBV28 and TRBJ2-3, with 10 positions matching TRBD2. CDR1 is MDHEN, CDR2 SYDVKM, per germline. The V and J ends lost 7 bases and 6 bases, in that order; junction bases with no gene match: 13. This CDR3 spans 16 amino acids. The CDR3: CASTVGLAGARDTQYF. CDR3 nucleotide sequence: TGTGCCAGCACTGTCGGGCTAGCGGGGGCCCGGGATACGCAGTATTTT.

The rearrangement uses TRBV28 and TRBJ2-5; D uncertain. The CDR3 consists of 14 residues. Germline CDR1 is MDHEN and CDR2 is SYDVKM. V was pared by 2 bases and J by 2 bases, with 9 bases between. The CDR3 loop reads CASSLEVLQETQYF. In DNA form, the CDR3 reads TGTGCCAGCAGTTTAGAAGTCTTACAAGAGACCCAGTACTTC.

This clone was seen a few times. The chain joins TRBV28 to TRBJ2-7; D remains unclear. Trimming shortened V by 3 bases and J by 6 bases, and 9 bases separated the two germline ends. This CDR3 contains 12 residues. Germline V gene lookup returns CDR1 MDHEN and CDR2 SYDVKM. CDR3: CASSLGVAEQYF. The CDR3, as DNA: TGTGCCAGCAGTTTGGGCGTGGCCGAGCAGTACTTC.

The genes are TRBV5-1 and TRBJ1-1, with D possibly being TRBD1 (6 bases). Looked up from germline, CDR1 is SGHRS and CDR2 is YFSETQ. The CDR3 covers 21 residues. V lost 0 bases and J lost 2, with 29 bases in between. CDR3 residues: CASSLEAGQRFQYTGNTEAFF. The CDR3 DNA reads TGCGCCAGCAGCTTGGAGGCGGGACAACGCTTCCAGTACACTGGAAACACTGAAGCTTTCTTT.